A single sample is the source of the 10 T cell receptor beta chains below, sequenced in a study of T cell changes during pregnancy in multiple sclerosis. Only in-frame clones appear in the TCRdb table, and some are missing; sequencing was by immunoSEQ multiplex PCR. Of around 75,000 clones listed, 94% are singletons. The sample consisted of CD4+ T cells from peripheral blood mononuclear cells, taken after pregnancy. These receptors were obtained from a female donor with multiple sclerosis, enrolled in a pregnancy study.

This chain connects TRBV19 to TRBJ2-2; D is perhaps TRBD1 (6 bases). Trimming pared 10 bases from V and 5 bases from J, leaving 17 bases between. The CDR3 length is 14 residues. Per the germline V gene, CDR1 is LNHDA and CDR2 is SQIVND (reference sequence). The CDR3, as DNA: TGTGCCACCACGCGACAGGCGATGACCGGGGAGCTGTTTTTT. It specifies CATTRQAMTGELFF.

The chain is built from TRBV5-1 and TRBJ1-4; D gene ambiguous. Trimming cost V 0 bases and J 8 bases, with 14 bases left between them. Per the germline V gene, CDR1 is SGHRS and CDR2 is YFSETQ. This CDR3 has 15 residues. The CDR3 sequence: CASSLEGRAEEKLFF. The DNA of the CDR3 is TGCGCCAGCAGCTTGGAAGGGAGGGCGGAGGAAAAACTGTTTTTT. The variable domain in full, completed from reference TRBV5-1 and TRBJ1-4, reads KAGVTQTPRYLIKTRGQQVTLSCSPISGHRSVSWYQQTPGQGLQFLFEYFSETQRNKGNFPGRFSGRQFSNSRSEMNVSTLELGDSALYLCASSLEGRAEEKLFFGSGTQLSVL.

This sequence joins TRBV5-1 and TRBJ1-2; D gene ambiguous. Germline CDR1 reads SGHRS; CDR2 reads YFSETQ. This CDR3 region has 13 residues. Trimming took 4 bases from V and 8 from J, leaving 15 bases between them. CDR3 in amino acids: CASSITALEGYTF. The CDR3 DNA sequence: TGCGCCAGCAGCATTACAGCCCTTGAGGGCTACACCTTC.

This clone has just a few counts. The CDR3 loop reads CASSPVNYGYTF. The CDR3 DNA reads TGTGCCAGTTCTCCGGTTAACTATGGCTACACCTTC. The chain carries TRBV19 and TRBJ1-2; no reliable D call. CDR1 LNHDA and CDR2 SQIVND come from the germline V gene (reference sequence). This CDR3 is 12 amino acids long. Trimming took 8 bases from V and 1 from J, leaving 8 bases between them.

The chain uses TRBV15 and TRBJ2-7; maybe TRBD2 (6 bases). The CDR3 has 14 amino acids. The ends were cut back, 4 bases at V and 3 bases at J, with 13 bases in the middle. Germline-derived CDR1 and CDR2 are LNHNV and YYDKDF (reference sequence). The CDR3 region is CATSNAGTFYEQYF. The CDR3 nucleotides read TGTGCCACCAGCAACGCCGGGACTTTCTACGAGCAGTACTTC.

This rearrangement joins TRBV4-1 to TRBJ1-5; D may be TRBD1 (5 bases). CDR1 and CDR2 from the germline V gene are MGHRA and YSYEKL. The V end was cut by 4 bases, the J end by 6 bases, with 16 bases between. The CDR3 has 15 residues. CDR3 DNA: TGCGCCAGCAGCCCCGCCCCCGGGGGTACTCAGCCCCAGCATTTT. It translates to CASSPAPGGTQPQHF.

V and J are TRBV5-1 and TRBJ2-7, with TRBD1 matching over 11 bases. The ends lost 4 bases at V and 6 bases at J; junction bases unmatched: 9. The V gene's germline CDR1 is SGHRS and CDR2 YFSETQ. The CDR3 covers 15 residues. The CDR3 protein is CASSPTGTGGREQYF. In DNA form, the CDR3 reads TGCGCCAGCAGCCCAACCGGGACAGGGGGACGCGAGCAGTACTTC.

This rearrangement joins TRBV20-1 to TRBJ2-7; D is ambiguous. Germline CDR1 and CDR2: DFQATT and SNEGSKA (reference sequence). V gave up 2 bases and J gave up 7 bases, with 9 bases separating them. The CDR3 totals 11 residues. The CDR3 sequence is CSARSTREQYF. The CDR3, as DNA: TGCAGTGCTAGATCAACCCGGGAGCAGTACTTC.

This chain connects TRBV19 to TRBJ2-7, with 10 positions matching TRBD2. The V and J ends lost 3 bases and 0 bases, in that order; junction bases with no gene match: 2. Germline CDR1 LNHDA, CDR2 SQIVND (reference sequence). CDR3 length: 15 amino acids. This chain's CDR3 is CASSMSSGSSYEQYF. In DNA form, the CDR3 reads TGTGCCAGTAGTATGTCTAGCGGGAGCTCCTACGAGCAGTACTTC.

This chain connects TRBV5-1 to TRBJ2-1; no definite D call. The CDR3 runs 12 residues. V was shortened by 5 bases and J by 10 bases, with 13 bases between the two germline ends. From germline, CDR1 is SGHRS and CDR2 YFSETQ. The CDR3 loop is CASSGFSVEQFF. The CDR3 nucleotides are TGCGCCAGCAGTGGATTCAGCGTAGAGCAGTTCTTC.